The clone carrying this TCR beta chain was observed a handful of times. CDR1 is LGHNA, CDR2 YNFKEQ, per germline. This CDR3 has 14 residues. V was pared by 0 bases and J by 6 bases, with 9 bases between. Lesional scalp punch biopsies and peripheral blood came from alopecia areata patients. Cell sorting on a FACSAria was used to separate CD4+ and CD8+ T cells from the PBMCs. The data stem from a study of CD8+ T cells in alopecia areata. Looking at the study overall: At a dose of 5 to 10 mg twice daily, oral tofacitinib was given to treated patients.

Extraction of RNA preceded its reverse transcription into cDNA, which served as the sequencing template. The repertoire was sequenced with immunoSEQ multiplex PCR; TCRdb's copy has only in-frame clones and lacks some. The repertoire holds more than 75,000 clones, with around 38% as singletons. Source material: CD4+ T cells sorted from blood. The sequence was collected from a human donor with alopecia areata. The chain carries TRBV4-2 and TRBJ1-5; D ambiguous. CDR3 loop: CASSQEAGTQPQHF. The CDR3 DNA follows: TGTGCCAGCAGCCAAGAAGCGGGTACTCAGCCCCAGCATTTT.